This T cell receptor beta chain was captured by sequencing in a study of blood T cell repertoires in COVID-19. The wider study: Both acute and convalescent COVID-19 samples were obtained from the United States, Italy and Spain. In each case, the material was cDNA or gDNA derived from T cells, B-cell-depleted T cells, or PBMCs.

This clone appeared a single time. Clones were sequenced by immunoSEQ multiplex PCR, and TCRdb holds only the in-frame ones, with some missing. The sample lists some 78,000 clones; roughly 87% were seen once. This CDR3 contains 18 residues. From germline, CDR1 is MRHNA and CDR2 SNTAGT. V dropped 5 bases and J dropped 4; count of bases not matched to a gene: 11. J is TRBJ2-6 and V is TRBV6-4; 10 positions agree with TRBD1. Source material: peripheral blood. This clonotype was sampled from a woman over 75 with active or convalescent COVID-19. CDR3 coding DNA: TGTGCCAGCAGTCTGACAGGGGGCTTACTGATGGGGGCCAACGTCCTGACTTTC. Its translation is CASSLTGGLLMGANVLTF.